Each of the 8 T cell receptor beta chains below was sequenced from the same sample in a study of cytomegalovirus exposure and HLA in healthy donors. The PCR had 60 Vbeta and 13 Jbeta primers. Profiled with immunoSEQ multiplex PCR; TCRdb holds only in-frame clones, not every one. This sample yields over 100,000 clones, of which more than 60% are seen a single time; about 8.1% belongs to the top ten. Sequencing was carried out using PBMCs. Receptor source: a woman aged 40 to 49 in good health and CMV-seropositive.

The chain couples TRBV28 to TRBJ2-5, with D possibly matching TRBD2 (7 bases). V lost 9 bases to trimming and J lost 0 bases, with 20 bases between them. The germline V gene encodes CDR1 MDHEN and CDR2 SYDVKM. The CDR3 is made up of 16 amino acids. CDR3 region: CASQTGGPSYQETQYF. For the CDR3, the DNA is TGTGCCAGTCAAACGGGGGGCCCCTCGTACCAAGAGACCCAGTACTTC.

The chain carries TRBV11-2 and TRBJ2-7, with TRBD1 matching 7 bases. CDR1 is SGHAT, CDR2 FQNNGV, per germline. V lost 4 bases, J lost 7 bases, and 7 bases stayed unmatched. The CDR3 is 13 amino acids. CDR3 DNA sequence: TGTGCCAGCAGCTCCACCGGGACAGAAGAGCAGTACTTC. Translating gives CASSSTGTEEQYF.

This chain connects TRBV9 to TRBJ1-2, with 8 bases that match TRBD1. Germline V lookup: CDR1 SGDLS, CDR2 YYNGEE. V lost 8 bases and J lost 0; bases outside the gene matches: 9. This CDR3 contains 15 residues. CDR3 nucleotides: TGTGCCAGTTCACTCGGACAGGGTGCTAACTATGGCTACACCTTC. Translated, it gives CASSLGQGANYGYTF.

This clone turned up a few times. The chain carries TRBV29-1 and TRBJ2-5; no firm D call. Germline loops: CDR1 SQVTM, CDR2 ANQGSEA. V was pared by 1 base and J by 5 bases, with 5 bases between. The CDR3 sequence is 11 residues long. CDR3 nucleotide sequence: TGCAGCGTTGAAGTCGGGGAGACCCAGTACTTC. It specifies CSVEVGETQYF.

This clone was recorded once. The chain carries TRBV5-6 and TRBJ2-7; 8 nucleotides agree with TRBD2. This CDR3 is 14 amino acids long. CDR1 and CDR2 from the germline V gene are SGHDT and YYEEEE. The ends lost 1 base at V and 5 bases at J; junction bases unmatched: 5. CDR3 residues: CASSLTAGDHEQYF. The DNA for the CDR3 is TGTGCCAGCAGCTTGACAGCGGGAGACCACGAGCAGTACTTC.

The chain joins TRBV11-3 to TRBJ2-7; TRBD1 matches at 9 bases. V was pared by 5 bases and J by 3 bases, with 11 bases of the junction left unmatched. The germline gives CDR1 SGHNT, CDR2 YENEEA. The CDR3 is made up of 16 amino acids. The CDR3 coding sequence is TGTGCCAGCAGCCCGGGGGTTGGACAGGGGTTCTACGAGCAGTACTTC. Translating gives CASSPGVGQGFYEQYF.

For the CDR3, the DNA is TGTGCCAGCAGTTCCAACAGACCCTACGAGCAGTACTTC. Its protein is CASSSNRPYEQYF. V and J are TRBV28 and TRBJ2-7; D remains ambiguous. The V gene's germline CDR1 is MDHEN and CDR2 SYDVKM. The ends were cut back, 4 bases at V and 2 bases at J, with 9 bases in the middle. This CDR3 comprises 13 residues.

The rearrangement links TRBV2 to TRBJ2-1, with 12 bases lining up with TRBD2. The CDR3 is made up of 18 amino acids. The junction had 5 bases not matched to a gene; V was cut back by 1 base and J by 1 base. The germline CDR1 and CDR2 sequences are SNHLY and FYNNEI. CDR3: CASSEGLAGGPSYNEQFF. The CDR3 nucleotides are TGTGCCAGCAGTGAAGGGCTAGCGGGGGGGCCTTCCTACAATGAGCAGTTCTTC.